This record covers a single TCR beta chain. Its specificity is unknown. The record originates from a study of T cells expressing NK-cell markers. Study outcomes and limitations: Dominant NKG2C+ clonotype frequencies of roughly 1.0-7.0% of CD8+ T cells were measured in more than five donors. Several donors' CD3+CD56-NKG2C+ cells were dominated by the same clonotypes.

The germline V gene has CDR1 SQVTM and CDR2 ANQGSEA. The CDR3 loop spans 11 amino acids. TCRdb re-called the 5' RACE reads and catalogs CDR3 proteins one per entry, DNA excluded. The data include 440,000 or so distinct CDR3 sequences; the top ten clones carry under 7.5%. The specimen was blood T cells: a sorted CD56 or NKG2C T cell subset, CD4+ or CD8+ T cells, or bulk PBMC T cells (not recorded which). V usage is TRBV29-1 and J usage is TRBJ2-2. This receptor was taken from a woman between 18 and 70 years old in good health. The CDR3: CSVWGTGELFF.